The 22 T cell receptor beta chains below were found in one sample sequenced in a study of STAT3 mutations in large granular lymphocyte leukemia (dated by TCRdb to about 2019). The paper's findings and limits, for the study overall: At least one immunodominant TCRbeta clonotype was present in every T-LGLL patient, and multiple immunodominant subclonotypes appeared in about half of the T-LGLL patients.

These receptors have no identified antigens. Library generation was performed with the immunoSEQ multiplex PCR assay. The immuneACCESS repertoire file appears here via TCRdb, limited to in-frame rearrangements. These files lack a portion of the clones; in checked studies, under half of the deficit traces to unresolved V genes, and the cause of the others is not known. This sample comprises 12,000 or so clones, 85% of them detected only once. Of the sample, about nine tenths falls within the top ten clones. Material for sequencing was peripheral blood mononuclear cells. The origin of the receptors is a man at least 80 years old with T-cell large granular lymphocyte leukemia. Some clones in this sample may be carry-over from other donors' samples. The age is the age at diagnosis.

The genes are TRBV6-6 and TRBJ2-7; D might be TRBD1 (5 bases). Trimming took 5 bases from V and 2 from J, leaving 13 bases between them. CDR1 and CDR2 from the germline V gene are MNHNY and SVGAGI (reference sequence). The CDR3 consists of 14 residues. The DNA of the CDR3 is TGTGCCAGCAGTGGAAGGGGTGACCCCTACGAGCAGTACTTC. Translated, it gives CASSGRGDPYEQYF.

The gene calls are TRBV5-1 and TRBJ1-3; D might be TRBD1 (6 bases). The CDR3 spans 17 residues. The V end was cut by 2 bases, the J end by 3 bases, with 18 bases between. Germline V gene data show CDR1 as SGHRS and CDR2 as YFSETQ. The CDR3 loop is CASSFPGGDQSGNTIYF. The CDR3 nucleotides are TGCGCCAGCAGCTTCCCGGGGGGCGATCAAAGTGGAAACACCATATATTTT.

DNA of the CDR3: TGTGCCAGTAGTAACCAAGAGACCCAGTACTTC. It specifies CASSNQETQYF. The gene calls are TRBV19 and TRBJ2-5; D unclear. The CDR3 is 11 amino acids. Trimming took off 4 bases at V and 0 bases at J, with 0 bases between the two ends. Germline CDR1 LNHDA, CDR2 SQIVND (reference sequence).

V usage is TRBV4-1 and J usage is TRBJ2-3; 7 bases match TRBD2. Trimming took 0 bases from V and 5 from J; bases not matched to a gene: 5. CDR3 length equals 15 residues. The germline gives CDR1 MGHRA, CDR2 YSYEKL. CDR3 coding DNA: TGCGCCAGCAGCCAAGAAGCTAGCGGTGTAGATACGCAGTATTTT. The encoded protein is CASSQEASGVDTQYF.

The gene calls are TRBV5-1 and TRBJ1-6; 8 bases are shared with TRBD1. In germline, CDR1 is SGHRS, CDR2 YFSETQ. CDR3 length: 14 amino acids. Trimming took 0 bases from V and 7 from J; bases not matched to a gene: 0. The CDR3 DNA reads TGCGCCAGCAGCTTGGGACAGGGGAATTCACCCCTCCACTTT. This translates into CASSLGQGNSPLHF.

The chain recombines TRBV27 with TRBJ1-5; TRBD1 aligns across 7 bases. This CDR3 has 13 amino acids. The germline V gene has CDR1 MNHEY and CDR2 SMNVEV (reference sequence). V was pared by 6 bases and J by 6 bases, with 5 bases of the junction left unmatched. The CDR3 nucleotides are TGTGCCAGCAGCCACACAGGGGTTCAGCCCCAGCATTTT. Its translation: CASSHTGVQPQHF.

The V gene is TRBV4-2, the J gene TRBJ2-3; D gene ambiguous. The CDR3 has 15 amino acids. The V end lost 2 bases, the J end lost 0 bases, and 9 bases lay between the germline ends. Germline V gene data show CDR1 as LGHNA and CDR2 as YNFKEQ. The CDR3 region has the DNA TGTGCCAGCAGCCAAACGACGGTAAGCACAGATACGCAGTATTTT. The encoded protein is CASSQTTVSTDTQYF.

V is TRBV5-6 and J is TRBJ1-5; D not certain. V was clipped by 0 bases and J by 4 bases, with 8 bases between them. The CDR3 is 14 amino acids. CDR1 SGHDT and CDR2 YYEEEE come from the germline V gene. DNA for the CDR3: TGTGCCAGCAGCTTGGGGCGGTTAAATCAGCCCCAGCATTTT. Protein: CASSLGRLNQPQHF.

The CDR3 protein is CASSLGNQPQHF. The DNA for the CDR3 is TGTGCCAGCAGTTTGGGAAATCAGCCCCAGCATTTT. This chain links TRBV28 with TRBJ1-5; D not certain. CDR3 size: 12 residues. Germline V lookup: CDR1 MDHEN, CDR2 SYDVKM. Trimming took off 3 bases at V and 4 bases at J, with 4 bases between the two ends.

This chain joins TRBV5-4 and TRBJ2-3, with 9 nucleotides matching TRBD2. The ends lost 4 bases at V and 7 bases at J; junction bases unmatched: 13. The CDR3 has 16 amino acids. Per the germline V gene, CDR1 is SGHNT and CDR2 is YYREEE (reference sequence). CDR3 amino acids: CASSNERGAASHTQYF. In nucleotides, the CDR3 is TGTGCCAGCAGCAACGAGCGGGGGGCCGCCTCCCATACGCAGTATTTT.

The J gene is TRBJ2-3, the V gene TRBV30, with 15 bases identical to TRBD2. The junction had 7 bases not matched to a gene; V was cut back by 2 bases and J by 1 base. Germline V gives CDR1 GTSNPN, CDR2 SVGIG (reference sequence). The CDR3 loop spans 18 amino acids. The CDR3 reads CAWSFGLAGGPGTDTQYF. CDR3 DNA: TGTGCCTGGAGTTTCGGACTAGCGGGGGGGCCCGGCACAGATACGCAGTATTTT. The full variable domain, with the rest looked up from reference TRBV30 and TRBJ2-3, is SQTIHQWPATLVQPVGSPLSLECTVEGTSNPNLYWYRQAAGRGLQLLFYSVGIGQISSEVPQNLSASRPQDRQFILSSKKLLLSDSGFYLCAWSFGLAGGPGTDTQYFGPGTRLTVL.

V and J are TRBV7-9 and TRBJ1-5; 10 bases line up with TRBD1. Germline-derived CDR1 and CDR2 are SEHNR and FQNEAQ (reference sequence). V was clipped by 5 bases and J by 1 base; unmatched bases: 8. The CDR3 is 17 residues long. DNA for the CDR3: TGTGCCAGCAGCCCGGGACAGGGGATCCGGAGCAATCAGCCCCAGCATTTT. The encoded protein is CASSPGQGIRSNQPQHF.

This rearrangement joins TRBV9 to TRBJ1-1, with 7 bases matching TRBD1. V shed 4 bases and J 6 bases; nucleotides not matched to a gene: 6. Germline lookup yields CDR1 SGDLS and CDR2 YYNGEE. This CDR3 spans 13 amino acids. In DNA form, the CDR3 reads TGTGCCAGCAGCTCGGCAGGGGGTGCTGAAGCTTTCTTT. Translated, it gives CASSSAGGAEAFF.

This chain joins TRBV5-4 and TRBJ1-6; D might be TRBD1 (5 bases). V lost 2 bases, J lost 0 bases, and 12 bases lay in between. Germline V gene sequence: CDR1 SGHNT, CDR2 YYREEE (reference sequence). The CDR3 has 17 residues. The CDR3 DNA reads as TGTGCCAGCAGCTTCGGTGGGGCAGGCTCCTATAATTCACCCCTCCACTTT. This translates into CASSFGGAGSYNSPLHF.

The gene calls are TRBV11-1 and TRBJ2-1, with a tentative D call TRBD1 (6 bases). Trimming removed 5 bases at V and 0 bases at J, with 23 bases between. Germline V gene data show CDR1 as SGHAT and CDR2 as FQDESV (reference sequence). The CDR3 contains 19 residues. Written as DNA, the CDR3 is TGTGCCAGCAGCCTCCGGGACAAGGGTCTTCCGGACTCCTACAATGAGCAGTTCTTC. It encodes CASSLRDKGLPDSYNEQFF.

The V and J genes are TRBV5-4 and TRBJ1-1; D call uncertain. CDR1 SGHNT and CDR2 YYREEE come from the germline V gene (reference sequence). V was cut by 4 bases and J by 2 bases, with 15 bases left in between. The CDR3 is made up of 15 amino acids. The CDR3 spells CASSPNVRGNTEAFF. Written as DNA, the CDR3 is TGTGCCAGCAGCCCCAACGTTCGGGGTAACACTGAAGCTTTCTTT.

The chain employs TRBV11-2 and TRBJ1-5; tentative D call: TRBD1 (6 bases). Trimming shortened V by 0 bases and J by 6 bases, and 9 bases separated the two germline ends. This CDR3 region has 14 residues. The germline V gene has CDR1 SGHAT and CDR2 FQNNGV. The CDR3 coding sequence is TGTGCCAGCAGCTTAGACAGGGGTACTCAGCCCCAGCATTTT. Amino acid sequence: CASSLDRGTQPQHF. The full variable domain, in which reference TRBV11-2 and TRBJ1-5 provide the parts outside the CDR3, is EAGVAQSPRYKIIEKRQSVAFWCNPISGHATLYWYQQILGQGPKLLIQFQNNGVVDDSQLPKDRFSAERLKGVDSTLKIQPAKLEDSAVYLCASSLDRGTQPQHFGDGTRLSIL.

The V and J genes are TRBV7-9 and TRBJ2-3; 8 positions match TRBD1. Looked up from germline, CDR1 is SEHNR and CDR2 is FQNEAQ (reference sequence). CDR3 length: 13 residues. Trimming took 10 bases from V and 6 from J; bases not matched to a gene: 9. The CDR3 nucleotides read TGTGCCATCGACAGGGGAACACAGGATACGCAGTATTTT. Protein: CAIDRGTQDTQYF. The full variable domain, rest sourced from reference TRBV7-9 and TRBJ2-3, is DTGVSQNPRHKITKRGQNVTFRCDPISEHNRLYWYRQTLGQGPEFLTYFQNEAQLEKSRLLSDRFSAERPKGSFSTLEIQRTEQGDSAMYLCAIDRGTQDTQYFGPGTRLTVL.

There are a few counts of this clone. The rearrangement links TRBV5-5 to TRBJ1-2; D gene ambiguous. Germline V gene data show CDR1 as SGHKS and CDR2 as YYEKEE (reference sequence). The length of the CDR3 is 12 residues. V was trimmed by 3 bases and J by 6 bases, leaving 9 bases between them. This CDR3 reads CASSSTIDGYTF. CDR3 bases: TGTGCCAGCAGCTCGACAATCGATGGCTACACCTTC. Combining the CDR3 with reference TRBV5-5 and TRBJ1-2 gives the whole variable domain DAGVTQSPTHLIKTRGQQVTLRCSPISGHKSVSWYQQVLGQGPQFIFQYYEKEERGRGNFPDRFSARQFPNYSSELNVNALLLGDSALYLCASSSTIDGYTFGSGTRLTVV.

The rearrangement uses TRBV4-2 and TRBJ1-1; the D gene is possibly TRBD1 (5 bases). This CDR3 has 14 amino acids. Germline CDR1 reads LGHNA; CDR2 reads YNFKEQ. Trimming removed 1 base at V and 8 bases at J, with 14 bases between. CDR3 sequence reads: CASSQVGGTTEAFF. The CDR3 coding sequence is TGTGCCAGCAGCCAAGTTGGGGGGACGACAGAAGCTTTCTTT.

The gene calls are TRBV5-1 and TRBJ2-6, with 7 bases that match TRBD1. The CDR3 runs to 17 residues. The J segment lost 0 bases and the V segment lost 4 bases, leaving 7 bases of the junction unmatched. Germline assignment: CDR1 SGHRS and CDR2 YFSETQ. As DNA, the CDR3 is TGCGCCAGCAGCCCCCGGGACAGACGCTCTGGGGCCAACGTCCTGACTTTC. Translation gives CASSPRDRRSGANVLTF.

The V and J genes are TRBV14 and TRBJ1-6; TRBD1 matches 7 bases. Germline V CDR1 and CDR2: SGHDN, FVKESK. This CDR3 comprises 15 residues. The V and J ends lost 1 base and 9 bases, in that order; junction bases with no gene match: 6. Here the CDR3 DNA reads TGTGCCAGCAGCCAAGGACAGGGAGTAGGTTCACCCCTCCACTTT. Translating it yields CASSQGQGVGSPLHF.